This TCR beta chain appears in the sequencing data of a study of spatial heterogeneity in lung cancer. Across the whole study: Raw-read counts averaged over ten per unique TCR and UMI combination.

As regards this clonotype: Its target is unknown.

Specified time point: sample taken at primary tumor resection. Extraction of whole RNA from tumor, nontumor lung or frozen PBMC preceded unsorted sequencing. V lost 0 bases, J lost 3 bases, and 16 bases lay in between. The V gene's germline CDR1 is SGDLS and CDR2 YYNGEE. This CDR3 has 16 amino acids. Findings and limits, study-wide: Resection blood, more than follow-up blood, showed ubiquitous expanded tumor TCRs.

MiXCR, run by TCRdb on the 5' RACE reads, gives a single entry per CDR3 protein. This table has approximately 40,000 distinct CDR3 sequences, about 5% appearing once. V usage is TRBV9 and J usage is TRBJ2-7, with TRBD2 as a possible D gene (6 bases). Sequencing used PBMCs, obtained at surgery. The origin of this receptor is a female donor with early-stage non-small cell lung cancer. The CDR3 is CASSVDGGGNYYEQYF. The CDR3 nucleotides read TGTGCCAGCAGCGTAGATGGTGGGGGGAACTACTACGAGCAGTACTTC.